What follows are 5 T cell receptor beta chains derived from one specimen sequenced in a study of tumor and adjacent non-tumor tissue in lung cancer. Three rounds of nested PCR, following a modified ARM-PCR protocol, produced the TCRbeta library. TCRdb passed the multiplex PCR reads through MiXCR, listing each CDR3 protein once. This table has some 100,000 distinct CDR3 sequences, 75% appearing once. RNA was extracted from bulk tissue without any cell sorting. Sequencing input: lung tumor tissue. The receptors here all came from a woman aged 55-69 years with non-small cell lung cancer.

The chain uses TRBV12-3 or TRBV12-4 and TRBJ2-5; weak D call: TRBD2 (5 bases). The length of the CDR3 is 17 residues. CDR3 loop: CDSSIRTGWELQETQYF. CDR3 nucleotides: TGTGATAGCTCCATAAGGACTGGCTGGGAGCTACAAGAGACCCAGTACTTC.

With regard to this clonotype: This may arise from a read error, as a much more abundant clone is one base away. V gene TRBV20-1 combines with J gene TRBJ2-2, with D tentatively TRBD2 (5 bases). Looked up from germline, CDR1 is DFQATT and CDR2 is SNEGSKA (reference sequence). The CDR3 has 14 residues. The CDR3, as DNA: TGCAGTACTAGTAGGCCACTCAACACCGGGGAGCTGTTTTTT. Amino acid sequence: CSTSRPLNTGELFF.

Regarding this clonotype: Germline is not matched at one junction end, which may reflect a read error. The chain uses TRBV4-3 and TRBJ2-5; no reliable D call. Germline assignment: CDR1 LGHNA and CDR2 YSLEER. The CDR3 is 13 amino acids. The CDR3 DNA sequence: TGCGCCAGCAGCCAAGATATTCGAAGGACCCAGTCCTTC. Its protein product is CASSQDIRRTQSF.

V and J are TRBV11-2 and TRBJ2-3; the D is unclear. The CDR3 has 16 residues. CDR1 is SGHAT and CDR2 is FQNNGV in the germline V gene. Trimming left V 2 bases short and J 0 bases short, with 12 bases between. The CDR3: CASSLRSRISTDTQYF. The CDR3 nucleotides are TGTGCCAGCAGCTTACGATCACGGATTAGCACAGATACGCAGTATTTT.

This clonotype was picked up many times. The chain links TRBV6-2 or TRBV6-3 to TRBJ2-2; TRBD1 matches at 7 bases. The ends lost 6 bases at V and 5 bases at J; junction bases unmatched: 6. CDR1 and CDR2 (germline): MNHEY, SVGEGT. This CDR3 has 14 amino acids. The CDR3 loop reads CASRGSGGTGELFF. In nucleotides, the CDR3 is TGTGCCAGCAGGGGGTCAGGGGGTACCGGGGAGCTGTTTTTT.